The sequence of this T cell receptor beta chain was determined in a study of T cell responses to AZD1222 COVID-19 vaccine. The CDR3 loop spans 13 amino acids. The V gene lost 5 bases and the J gene lost 0 bases, with 7 bases spanning the gap. The germline gives CDR1 MNHEY, CDR2 SMNVEV (reference sequence). Regarding this clone: Its antigen remains unidentified.

Study results and limitations: Repertoires were sampled only after the peak T cell response. Spike-specific TCR breadth and depth rose after two AZD1222 doses. Donors in the cohort were predominantly white British and more often female, and clonal diversity was possibly underestimated.

Using immunoSEQ multiplex PCR, the repertoire was profiled, and TCRdb retains in-frame clones only, with some absent. This table has approximately 150,000 clones, about 86% appearing once. This specimen consisted of peripheral blood, obtained 28 days after the second AZD1222 dose. V gene TRBV27 combines with J gene TRBJ1-1; D gene ambiguous. The receptor comes from an adult who received the AZD1222 COVID-19 vaccine. The CDR3 reads CASSPWMNTEAFF. Written as DNA, the CDR3 is TGTGCCAGCAGTCCCTGGATGAACACTGAAGCTTTCTTT.